This section outlines one T cell receptor (beta chain) sequence together with its context. Lactation, pregnancy, other autoimmune disease or uncontrolled infection led to exclusion of patients. The TCR beta CDR3 regions underwent amplification using RNA transcripts as the source. First-round RT-PCR targeting the TCR CDR3 was performed with the HTBI primer set. TCRdb called the multiplex PCR reads again in MiXCR, with one record for every CDR3 protein. The sample lists 150,000 to 200,000 distinct CDR3 sequences, about a sixth occurring once. Per germline, CDR1 SGHKS and CDR2 YYEKEE (reference sequence). The CDR3 covers 16 residues. Trimming stripped 0 bases from V and 2 bases from J, with 13 bases between. The sample comes from a study of T cells in Graves' hyperthyroidism and ophthalmopathy.

This clonotype originated in a woman between 50 and 59 years old with Graves' hyperthyroidism. Specimen: blood. V and J are TRBV5-5 and TRBJ2-3; TRBD1 or TRBD2 may be the D gene (5 bases each). DNA of the CDR3: TGTGCCAGCAGCTTGGTGGGGGAGACAATCACAGATACGCAGTATTTT. Translating it yields CASSLVGETITDTQYF.